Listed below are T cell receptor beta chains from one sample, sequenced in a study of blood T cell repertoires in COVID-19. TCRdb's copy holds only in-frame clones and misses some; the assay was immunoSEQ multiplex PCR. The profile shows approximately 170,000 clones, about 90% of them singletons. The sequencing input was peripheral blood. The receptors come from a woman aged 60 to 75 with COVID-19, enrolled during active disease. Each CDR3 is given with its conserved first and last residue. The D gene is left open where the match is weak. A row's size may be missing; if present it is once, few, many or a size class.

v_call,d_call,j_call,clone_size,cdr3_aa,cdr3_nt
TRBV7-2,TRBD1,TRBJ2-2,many,CASSVQGGTGELFF,TGTGCCAGCAGCGTACAGGGGGGCACCGGGGAGCTGTTTTTT
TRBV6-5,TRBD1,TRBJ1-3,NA,CASSRDRERGNTIYF,TGTGCCAGCAGTCGAGACAGGGAGAGAGGAAACACCATATATTTT
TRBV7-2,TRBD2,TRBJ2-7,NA,CASSPLALAEGEQYF,TGTGCCAGCAGCCCTTTGGCTCTAGCGGAGGGCGAGCAGTACTTC
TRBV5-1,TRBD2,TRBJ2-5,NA,CASSSFAGEQETQYF,TGCGCCAGCAGTTCGTTCGCGGGGGAGCAAGAGACCCAGTACTTC
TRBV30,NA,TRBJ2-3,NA,CAWSLRAAGTDTQYF,TGTGCCTGGAGTCTCCGAGCGGCCGGCACAGATACGCAGTATTTT
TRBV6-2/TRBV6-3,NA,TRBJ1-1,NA,CASSYSAGMNTEAFF,TGTGCCAGCAGTTACTCGGCGGGGATGAACACTGAAGCTTTCTTT
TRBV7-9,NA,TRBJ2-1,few,CASSSTTGIFYNEQFF,TGTGCCAGCAGCTCCACAACCGGGATATTCTACAATGAGCAGTTCTTC
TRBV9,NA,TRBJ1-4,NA,CASSVAPGTNEKLFF,TGTGCCAGCAGCGTAGCACCGGGAACTAATGAAAAACTGTTTTTT
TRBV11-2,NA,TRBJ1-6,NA,CASSLGWGDSGSPLHF,TGTGCCAGCAGCTTAGGTTGGGGTGACAGTGGTTCACCCCTCCACTTT
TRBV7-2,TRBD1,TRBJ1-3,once,CASSFSGQGFSGNTIYF,TGTGCCAGCAGCTTCTCCGGACAGGGATTCTCTGGAAACACCATATATTTT
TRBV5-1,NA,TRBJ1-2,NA,CASSFNSNYGYTF,TGCGCCAGCAGCTTTAATTCTAACTATGGCTACACCTTC
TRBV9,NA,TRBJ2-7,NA,CASSVYEGSEQYF,TGTGCCAGCAGCGTATATGAGGGATCCGAGCAGTACTTC
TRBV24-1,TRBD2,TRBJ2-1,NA,CATSDLGPGSGRNEQFF,TGTGCCACCAGTGACTTAGGGCCGGGTAGCGGGAGGAATGAGCAGTTCTTC
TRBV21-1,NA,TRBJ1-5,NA,CASSKDRRQRNQPQHF,TGTGCCAGCAGCAAAGACAGGAGACAGCGCAATCAGCCCCAGCATTTT
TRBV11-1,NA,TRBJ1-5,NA,CASSLGAGGQPQHF,TGTGCCAGCAGCTTAGGGGCAGGTGGTCAGCCCCAGCATTTT
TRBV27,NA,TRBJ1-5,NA,CASSLTGDNQPQHF,TGTGCCAGCAGTCTCACAGGAGACAATCAGCCCCAGCATTTT